The rows below give T cell receptor beta chains drawn from one sample of a study of human T cells and chemical hapten exposure. TCRdb ran MiXCR on the RACE reads and lists one entry per CDR3 protein. The table shows a few hundred thousand distinct CDR3 sequences, with around 6% occurring only once. The sample was whole blood, taken in connection with sensitization to the hapten diphenylcyclopropenone (DPC). These receptors originate from a woman aged 18-35 years with alopecia areata. Some clones in this sample may be carry-over from other donors' samples. Each CDR3 is given with its conserved first and last residue. The order of the fields is clone size, V gene, D gene, J gene, CDR3 DNA, CDR3 protein. A D gene is named only where the DNA matches it firmly. The size of a clone is reported for some rows only, either as once, few or many, or as a class for expanded clones.

clone size: NA; V gene: TRBV6-2/TRBV6-3; D gene: NA; J gene: TRBJ2-7; CDR3 DNA: TGTGCCAGCAGTTGGCAGAACTCCTACGAGCAGTACTTC; CDR3 protein: CASSWQNSYEQYF
clone size: many; V gene: TRBV7-8; D gene: TRBD1; J gene: TRBJ1-5; CDR3 DNA: TGTGCCAGCAGCTCTACAGGGGGCGACCAGCCCCAGCATTTT; CDR3 protein: CASSSTGGDQPQHF
clone size: many; V gene: TRBV12-3/TRBV12-4; D gene: NA; J gene: TRBJ1-1; CDR3 DNA: TGTGCCAGCAGTTTAATGACGTCCGAAGCTTTCTTT; CDR3 protein: CASSLMTSEAFF
clone size: few; V gene: TRBV27; D gene: NA; J gene: TRBJ2-7; CDR3 DNA: TGTGCCAGCAGTTCTCTACGGCCTGGCGAGCAGTACTTC; CDR3 protein: CASSSLRPGEQYF
clone size: many; V gene: TRBV20-1; D gene: TRBD1; J gene: TRBJ1-6; CDR3 DNA: TGCAGTGCTAGCCGGGACAGAGATAATTCACCCCTCCACTTT; CDR3 protein: CSASRDRDNSPLHF
clone size: many; V gene: TRBV5-1; D gene: NA; J gene: TRBJ1-5; CDR3 DNA: TGCGCCAGCAGCTTGACGGATCCTAATCAGCCCCAGCATTTT; CDR3 protein: CASSLTDPNQPQHF
clone size: NA; V gene: TRBV28; D gene: NA; J gene: TRBJ1-5; CDR3 DNA: TGTGCCAGCAGTTTCGTCTTCGCCCAGCCCCAGCATTTT; CDR3 protein: CASSFVFAQPQHF
clone size: NA; V gene: TRBV28; D gene: TRBD2; J gene: TRBJ2-3; CDR3 DNA: TGTGCCAGCAGTTCACCGAGCAGCGGGGGCCACACAGATACGCAGTATTTT; CDR3 protein: CASSSPSSGGHTDTQYF
clone size: NA; V gene: TRBV5-1; D gene: NA; J gene: TRBJ1-4; CDR3 DNA: TGCGCCAGCAGCACGGAGGGAGCTCCCGGGGGTGAAAAACTGTTTTTT; CDR3 protein: CASSTEGAPGGEKLFF
clone size: few; V gene: TRBV3-1; D gene: NA; J gene: TRBJ2-6; CDR3 DNA: TGTGCCAGCAGCCGTTGGACTTCTGGGGCCAACGTCCTGACTTTC; CDR3 protein: CASSRWTSGANVLTF
clone size: NA; V gene: TRBV6-5; D gene: NA; J gene: TRBJ2-7; CDR3 DNA: TGTGCCAGCAGACCCCGGGACACCTCTTACGAGCAGTACTTC; CDR3 protein: CASRPRDTSYEQYF
clone size: NA; V gene: TRBV3-1; D gene: NA; J gene: TRBJ2-1; CDR3 DNA: TGTGCCAGCAGCCACCTTAACAATGAGCAGTTCTTC; CDR3 protein: CASSHLNNEQFF
clone size: few; V gene: TRBV21-1; D gene: NA; J gene: TRBJ1-6; CDR3 DNA: TGTGCCAGCAGCAAGGTGCGGGACAGGGGGCAGCGGTCACCCCTCCACTTT; CDR3 protein: CASSKVRDRGQRSPLHF
clone size: NA; V gene: TRBV20-1; D gene: NA; J gene: TRBJ1-6; CDR3 DNA: TGCAGTGCTCAGCCCTTGGACAGCCTCAATTCACCCCTCCACTTT; CDR3 protein: CSAQPLDSLNSPLHF
clone size: many; V gene: TRBV20-1; D gene: TRBD1; J gene: TRBJ1-4; CDR3 DNA: TGCAGTGCTAGCGGACAGGGGATTGGGTTACCCCTAACGATTGAAAAACTGTTTTTT; CDR3 protein: CSASGQGIGLPLTIEKLFF
clone size: many; V gene: TRBV29-1; D gene: TRBD1; J gene: TRBJ1-2; CDR3 DNA: TGCAGCGTTGAGGGGGACAGGGAATCGTATGGCTACACCTTC; CDR3 protein: CSVEGDRESYGYTF
clone size: NA; V gene: TRBV2; D gene: NA; J gene: TRBJ2-1; CDR3 DNA: TGTGCCAGCAGTGATACTAGATACAATGAGCAGTTCTTC; CDR3 protein: CASSDTRYNEQFF
clone size: NA; V gene: TRBV7-2; D gene: TRBD1; J gene: TRBJ2-2; CDR3 DNA: TGTGCCAGCAGCTTCCCGACAGGGGGCGCGGTAACCGGGGAGCTGTTTTTT; CDR3 protein: CASSFPTGGAVTGELFF
clone size: few; V gene: TRBV27; D gene: NA; J gene: TRBJ2-1; CDR3 DNA: TGTGCCAGCACCACAGAGGGAACAACGCAGTTCTTC; CDR3 protein: CASTTEGTTQFF
clone size: few; V gene: TRBV20-1; D gene: NA; J gene: TRBJ1-1; CDR3 DNA: TGCAGTGCTAGAGATCAGATGGCCTTTCGGGCTTTCTTT; CDR3 protein: CSARDQMAFRAFF
clone size: many; V gene: TRBV7-2; D gene: NA; J gene: TRBJ2-3; CDR3 DNA: TGTGCCAGCAGCTCCCAAGATACGCAGTATTTT; CDR3 protein: CASSSQDTQYF
clone size: few; V gene: TRBV29-1; D gene: NA; J gene: TRBJ2-1; CDR3 DNA: TGCAGCGCGGGGGGCCGGGGAGAGCAGTTCTTC; CDR3 protein: CSAGGRGEQFF
clone size: many; V gene: TRBV4-3; D gene: TRBD2; J gene: TRBJ2-2; CDR3 DNA: TGCGCCAGCAGCCAAGTTACTAGCGGGGGGGCCGCGAGCACCGGGGAGCTGTTTTTT; CDR3 protein: CASSQVTSGGAASTGELFF
clone size: many; V gene: TRBV6-5; D gene: TRBD1; J gene: TRBJ1-6; CDR3 DNA: TGTGCCAGCAAGATAAGGGGGCGAAATTCACCCCTCCACTTT; CDR3 protein: CASKIRGRNSPLHF
clone size: NA; V gene: TRBV7-2; D gene: TRBD1; J gene: TRBJ1-4; CDR3 DNA: TGTGCCAGCAGCTTAGCGGGGGACAGGTCTGAAAAACTGTTTTTT; CDR3 protein: CASSLAGDRSEKLFF
clone size: NA; V gene: TRBV6-1; D gene: TRBD1; J gene: TRBJ1-2; CDR3 DNA: TGTGCCAGCAGTGAAAATCCAGGGACAGATGGCTACACCTTC; CDR3 protein: CASSENPGTDGYTF
clone size: few; V gene: TRBV28; D gene: NA; J gene: TRBJ2-3; CDR3 DNA: TGTGCCAGCAGCTACCGGGCCTATACGCAGTATTTT; CDR3 protein: CASSYRAYTQYF
clone size: many; V gene: TRBV6-5; D gene: NA; J gene: TRBJ1-4; CDR3 DNA: TGTGCCAGCAGTTACCCAGGATCGGAAAAACTGTTTTTT; CDR3 protein: CASSYPGSEKLFF
clone size: many; V gene: TRBV7-2; D gene: TRBD2; J gene: TRBJ2-1; CDR3 DNA: TGTGCCAGCAGCTCCGGGGGGTCTTACAATGAGCAGTTCTTC; CDR3 protein: CASSSGGSYNEQFF
clone size: many; V gene: TRBV27; D gene: NA; J gene: TRBJ1-1; CDR3 DNA: TGTGCCAGCAGTTATGGGGGACCATCGAACACTGAAGCTTTCTTT; CDR3 protein: CASSYGGPSNTEAFF
clone size: many; V gene: TRBV12-3/TRBV12-4; D gene: NA; J gene: TRBJ1-1; CDR3 DNA: TGTGCCAGCAAAGTGGAGGGGTACACTGAAGCTTTCTTT; CDR3 protein: CASKVEGYTEAFF
clone size: NA; V gene: TRBV3-1; D gene: NA; J gene: TRBJ2-3; CDR3 DNA: TGTGCCAGCAGCCACGACGGTCTTCGAGATACGCAGTATTTT; CDR3 protein: CASSHDGLRDTQYF
clone size: NA; V gene: TRBV6-5; D gene: NA; J gene: TRBJ2-3; CDR3 DNA: TGTGCCAGCAGTTACAACCAGCCCACAGATACGCAGTATTTT; CDR3 protein: CASSYNQPTDTQYF
clone size: few; V gene: TRBV29-1; D gene: NA; J gene: TRBJ2-1; CDR3 DNA: TGCAGCGTTGGTTCGGGGAATGAGCAGTTCTTC; CDR3 protein: CSVGSGNEQFF
clone size: few; V gene: TRBV3-1; D gene: TRBD2; J gene: TRBJ2-7; CDR3 DNA: TGTGCCAGCAGCCGTAGCGGGGGGTCGTCCTACGAGCAGTACTTC; CDR3 protein: CASSRSGGSSYEQYF
clone size: NA; V gene: TRBV7-9; D gene: NA; J gene: TRBJ1-2; CDR3 DNA: TGTGCCAGCAGCTGGGACACCTATGGCTACACCTTC; CDR3 protein: CASSWDTYGYTF
clone size: NA; V gene: TRBV9; D gene: TRBD1; J gene: TRBJ1-2; CDR3 DNA: TGTGCCAGCAGCGTAGCAGGGGACAGGGGACCTGGCTACACCTTC; CDR3 protein: CASSVAGDRGPGYTF
clone size: many; V gene: TRBV19; D gene: TRBD1; J gene: TRBJ1-2; CDR3 DNA: TGTGCCAGTCAGGGACAGAACTATGGCTACACCTTC; CDR3 protein: CASQGQNYGYTF
clone size: few; V gene: TRBV28; D gene: TRBD1; J gene: TRBJ2-3; CDR3 DNA: TGTGCCTCGGCAACAGGGGGCCGGGCCCGTATGGATACGCAGTATTTT; CDR3 protein: CASATGGRARMDTQYF
clone size: few; V gene: TRBV6-6; D gene: NA; J gene: TRBJ1-1; CDR3 DNA: TGTGCCAGCATCGGACATATGAACACTGAAGCTTTCTTT; CDR3 protein: CASIGHMNTEAFF
clone size: few; V gene: TRBV25-1; D gene: NA; J gene: TRBJ1-6; CDR3 DNA: TGTGCCAGCAGTGAAACTGGGAATTCACCCCTCCACTTT; CDR3 protein: CASSETGNSPLHF
clone size: few; V gene: TRBV6-5; D gene: TRBD1; J gene: TRBJ1-6; CDR3 DNA: TGTGCCAGCAGTTTCAAACCCACAGGGACAGGTTATTATAATTCACCCCTCCACTTT; CDR3 protein: CASSFKPTGTGYYNSPLHF
clone size: many; V gene: TRBV2; D gene: NA; J gene: TRBJ2-5; CDR3 DNA: TGTGCCAGCAGTGAAAGGCCAGAGACCCAGTACTTC; CDR3 protein: CASSERPETQYF
clone size: many; V gene: TRBV29-1; D gene: TRBD2; J gene: TRBJ2-1; CDR3 DNA: TGCAGCGTTGGACTAGCCGGTGAGCAGTTCTTC; CDR3 protein: CSVGLAGEQFF